Each of the 26 T cell receptor beta chains below was sequenced from the same sample in a study of CD8 T cells in Susac syndrome. A quantity of about 0.5 to 1 ug RNA underwent reverse transcription using random hexamers. TCRdb itself ran the immunoSEQ multiplex PCR reads through MiXCR, one entry per CDR3 protein. The sample consists of under 200,000 distinct CDR3 sequences, around 95% of them appearing once. Sequenced sample: CD4+ T cells from PBMCs. Receptors originate from a human donor with Susac syndrome.

The V gene is TRBV5-6, the J gene TRBJ2-6, with D perhaps TRBD1 (6 bases). This CDR3 spans 13 amino acids. Trimming cost V 4 bases and J 10 bases, with 12 bases left between them. Germline V gives CDR1 SGHDT, CDR2 YYEEEE. CDR3 amino acids: CASSPDRTNVLTF. In DNA form, the CDR3 reads TGTGCCAGCAGCCCCGACAGGACTAACGTCCTGACTTTC. The full variable domain, in which reference TRBV5-6 and TRBJ2-6 provide the parts outside the CDR3, is DAGVTQSPTHLIKTRGQQVTLRCSPKSGHDTVSWYQQALGQGPQFIFQYYEEEERQRGNFPDRFSGHQFPNYSSELNVNALLLGDSALYLCASSPDRTNVLTFGAGSRLTVL.

The gene calls are TRBV30 and TRBJ2-1, with a tentative D call TRBD2 (7 bases). V was pared by 3 bases and J by 9 bases, with 15 bases between. There are 13 residues in the CDR3. CDR1 is GTSNPN, CDR2 SVGIG, per germline (reference sequence). CDR3 loop: CAWRTGGVSEQFF. The CDR3 DNA sequence: TGTGCCTGGAGGACGGGGGGCGTCAGTGAGCAGTTCTTC.

V is TRBV20-1 and J is TRBJ2-5; D is unresolved. The CDR3 is made up of 13 amino acids. V lost 4 bases and J lost 4, with 13 bases in between. Germline loops: CDR1 DFQATT, CDR2 SNEGSKA (reference sequence). The CDR3 sequence: CSAIDALLETQYF. The CDR3, as DNA: TGCAGTGCTATCGATGCGCTTCTAGAGACCCAGTACTTC.

The chain recombines TRBV5-1 with TRBJ2-5; D possibly corresponds to TRBD1 (5 bases). The CDR3 totals 13 residues. Germline V gene data show CDR1 as SGHRS and CDR2 as YFSETQ. V lost 0 bases and J lost 5, with 8 bases in between. CDR3 residues: CASSLETGETQYF. DNA for the CDR3: TGCGCCAGCAGCTTGGAAACAGGCGAGACCCAGTACTTC.

The J gene is TRBJ2-3, the V gene TRBV29-1; 9 nucleotides line up with TRBD2. Trimming at V came to 4 bases and at J to 1 base, leaving 9 bases not matched to a gene. CDR3 length: 16 amino acids. The germline gives CDR1 SQVTM, CDR2 ANQGSEA. The CDR3 DNA reads TGCAGCGTTGTCCCCCTGCGGGGGGGAGGCACAGATACGCAGTATTTT. This encodes CSVVPLRGGGTDTQYF.

The chain carries TRBV7-2 and TRBJ2-1; weak D call: TRBD2 (5 bases). Trimming removed 5 bases from V and 9 bases from J, with 17 bases in between. CDR1 is SGHTA, CDR2 FQGNSA, per germline. The CDR3 is 14 residues long. The CDR3, as DNA: TGTGCCAGCAGCGTAGGAGGCCCACTGGGTGAGCAGTTCTTC. Protein: CASSVGGPLGEQFF.

This clonotype was recorded only once. The CDR3 DNA reads TGTGCCAGCCAGGCCCAAGGGGCGCCGGAGACCCAGTACTTC. It is translated as CASQAQGAPETQYF. The chain joins TRBV11-1 to TRBJ2-5, with D possibly TRBD1 on 5 matching bases. Germline assignment: CDR1 SGHAT and CDR2 FQDESV (reference sequence). Trimming removed 8 bases from V and 5 bases from J, with 18 bases in between. The CDR3 consists of 14 residues.

The chain links TRBV27 to TRBJ2-5; weak D call: TRBD1 (6 bases). In germline, CDR1 is MNHEY, CDR2 SMNVEV (reference sequence). This CDR3 has 13 amino acids. V was trimmed by 5 bases and J by 4 bases, leaving 11 bases between them. The CDR3 here is CASSRGWGETQYF. The DNA for the CDR3 is TGTGCCAGCAGTAGGGGGTGGGGAGAGACCCAGTACTTC.

The J gene is TRBJ1-2, the V gene TRBV7-9; 7 nucleotides match TRBD1. Germline-derived CDR1 and CDR2 are SEHNR and FQNEAQ (reference sequence). J gave up 11 bases and V 5 bases, and 8 bases lay outside the gene matches. The CDR3 has 12 amino acids. The CDR3 sequence: CASSTPDRTYTF. The CDR3 DNA follows: TGTGCCAGCAGCACGCCGGACAGGACTTACACCTTC. Filled out from reference TRBV7-9 and TRBJ1-2, the complete variable domain reads DTGVSQNPRHKITKRGQNVTFRCDPISEHNRLYWYRQTLGQGPEFLTYFQNEAQLEKSRLLSDRFSAERPKGSFSTLEIQRTEQGDSAMYLCASSTPDRTYTFGSGTRLTVV.

The rearrangement uses TRBV5-1 and TRBJ2-3; weak D call: TRBD2 (7 bases). The V end lost 7 bases, the J end lost 2 bases, and 23 bases lay between the germline ends. CDR1 is SGHRS, CDR2 YFSETQ, per germline. The CDR3 contains 17 residues. The CDR3 reads CASQGLRGPITTDTQYF. In DNA form, the CDR3 reads TGCGCCAGCCAAGGACTGCGGGGGCCAATAACCACAGATACGCAGTATTTT.

The chain carries TRBV20-1 and TRBJ2-1; 9 bases agree with TRBD1. The CDR3 loop spans 17 amino acids. The germline V gene encodes CDR1 DFQATT and CDR2 SNEGSKA (reference sequence). The J segment lost 4 bases and the V segment lost 5 bases, leaving 15 bases of the junction unmatched. The CDR3 region has the DNA TGCAGTGCTCCCGGACAGGGGCGACTAGTCGGATACAATGAGCAGTTCTTC. It translates to CSAPGQGRLVGYNEQFF.

The V call is TRBV4-2, the J call TRBJ1-1; the D is unclear. The CDR3 sequence is 12 residues long. The V gene lost 4 bases and the J gene lost 5 bases, with 8 bases spanning the gap. Per the germline V gene, CDR1 is LGHNA and CDR2 is YNFKEQ. CDR3 sequence: CASSRLGTEAFF. The CDR3 region has the DNA TGTGCCAGCAGCCGACTGGGAACTGAAGCTTTCTTT.

CDR3 residues: CSVLTGGGLYNEQFF. The CDR3 region has the DNA TGCAGCGTCTTGACAGGGGGCGGGTTATACAATGAGCAGTTCTTC. This chain links TRBV29-1 with TRBJ2-1; 10 bases line up with TRBD1. The CDR3 contains 15 residues. Germline values: CDR1 SQVTM, CDR2 ANQGSEA. With V trimmed by 6 bases and J by 4 bases, 9 bases remained unmatched.

The CDR3 nucleotides read TGTGCCAGCAGTGACATTGGTCGGACAGGGAGCTCCTACGAGCAGTACGTC. Translating it yields CASSDIGRTGSSYEQYV. The V and J genes are TRBV6-4 and TRBJ2-7; 8 positions match TRBD1. Trimming at V came to 2 bases and at J to 0 bases, leaving 9 bases not matched to a gene. Germline V gene data show CDR1 as MRHNA and CDR2 as SNTAGT. The CDR3 spans 17 residues.

The rearrangement links TRBV11-2 to TRBJ2-1; D possibly matches TRBD1 or TRBD2 (5 bases each). The CDR3 has 15 amino acids. The germline CDR1 and CDR2 sequences are SGHAT and FQNNGV. Trimming cost V 5 bases and J 5 bases, with 16 bases left between them. The CDR3 region is CASSLPGRTNNEQFF. The CDR3 nucleotides are TGTGCCAGCAGCCTACCGGGACGTACGAACAATGAGCAGTTCTTC.

The rearrangement uses TRBV20-1 and TRBJ2-1; D may match TRBD1 or TRBD2 (6 bases each). Trimming removed 0 bases at V and 6 bases at J, with 21 bases between. CDR1 is DFQATT, CDR2 SNEGSKA, per germline (reference sequence). The CDR3 spans 17 residues. The CDR3 bases are TGCAGTGCTAGAGATCGCCCGGGGGCACTCGGTCTCAATGAGCAGTTCTTC. Translation: CSARDRPGALGLNEQFF.

This CDR3 reads CASSWGTRERTGELFF. For the CDR3, the DNA is TGTGCCAGCAGTTGGGGGACAAGGGAAAGGACCGGGGAGCTGTTTTTT. The rearrangement joins TRBV12-3 or TRBV12-4 to TRBJ2-2; D possibly corresponds to TRBD1 (6 bases). This CDR3 comprises 16 residues. The germline V and J ends were trimmed by 4 bases and 5 bases, with 17 bases remaining between them.

The chain joins TRBV2 to TRBJ2-5; a possible D gene is TRBD2 (6 bases). Per germline, CDR1 SNHLY and CDR2 FYNNEI. CDR3 length equals 15 residues. V lost 6 bases and J 5 bases, leaving 19 bases between the germline ends. The CDR3 loop is CASRRDFPRAETQYF. CDR3 sequence (DNA): TGTGCCAGCAGACGGGACTTCCCACGAGCGGAGACCCAGTACTTC.

The chain couples TRBV12-3 or TRBV12-4 to TRBJ2-3; D may be TRBD1 or TRBD2 (5 bases each). The V end was cut by 7 bases, the J end by 1 base, with 12 bases between. The CDR3 consists of 14 residues. CDR3 protein: CASTEGLGTDTQYF. The CDR3 coding sequence is TGTGCCAGCACAGAGGGGCTAGGCACAGATACGCAGTATTTT.

The chain recombines TRBV30 with TRBJ2-2; D is unclear. Trimming left V 4 bases short and J 7 bases short, with 10 bases between. Germline values: CDR1 GTSNPN, CDR2 SVGIG (reference sequence). This CDR3 region has 12 residues. The CDR3 loop reads CAWTGQVGELFF. The CDR3 region has the DNA TGTGCCTGGACCGGGCAGGTCGGGGAGCTGTTTTTT. The full variable domain, in which reference TRBV30 and TRBJ2-2 provide the parts outside the CDR3, is SQTIHQWPATLVQPVGSPLSLECTVEGTSNPNLYWYRQAAGRGLQLLFYSVGIGQISSEVPQNLSASRPQDRQFILSSKKLLLSDSGFYLCAWTGQVGELFFGEGSRLTVL.

The chain is built from TRBV6-6 and TRBJ2-1; D gene uncertain. Germline values: CDR1 MNHNY, CDR2 SVGAGI (reference sequence). V was shortened by 1 base and J by 10 bases, with 8 bases between the two germline ends. The CDR3 is 12 amino acids. The CDR3 sequence is CASSYLDGEQFF. The CDR3 DNA reads as TGTGCCAGCAGTTACTTGGACGGAGAGCAGTTCTTC.

This chain links TRBV6-2 or TRBV6-3 with TRBJ1-5, with 9 bases matching TRBD1. The CDR3 is 12 amino acids. Losses at the gene ends were 5 bases for V and 11 bases for J; bases not matched to a gene: 4. The germline V gene encodes CDR1 MNHEY and CDR2 SVGEGT. The CDR3 is CASSPDRGSQHF. The CDR3, as DNA: TGTGCCAGCAGTCCCGACAGGGGGTCCCAGCATTTT.

This rearrangement joins TRBV13 to TRBJ2-2; D is possibly TRBD1 (5 bases). This CDR3 has 15 amino acids. The germline V and J ends were trimmed by 5 bases and 0 bases, with 10 bases remaining between them. From germline, CDR1 is PRHDT and CDR2 FYEKMQ (reference sequence). CDR3 bases: TGTGCCAGCAGCCGGACATCTACGAACACCGGGGAGCTGTTTTTT. The encoded protein is CASSRTSTNTGELFF.

The chain recombines TRBV15 with TRBJ2-3; no firm D call. The CDR3 runs to 14 residues. With 3 bases removed from V and 2 bases from J, the gap between germline ends came to 9 bases. Germline CDR1 is LNHNV and CDR2 is YYDKDF (reference sequence). CDR3 sequence (DNA): TGTGCCACCAGCAGGGAACAGTACACAGATACGCAGTATTTT. It codes for CATSREQYTDTQYF.

The V and J genes are TRBV24-1 and TRBJ1-2; TRBD1 might be the D (5 bases). The germline V gene encodes CDR1 KGHDR and CDR2 SFDVKD. The V gene lost 4 bases and the J gene lost 4 bases, with 9 bases spanning the gap. The length of the CDR3 is 13 residues. CDR3 protein: CATSDLDSYGYTF. CDR3 sequence (DNA): TGTGCCACCAGTGACTTAGACAGCTATGGCTACACCTTC.

The chain uses TRBV20-1 and TRBJ2-7; 7 bases are shared with TRBD2. Germline V CDR1 and CDR2: DFQATT, SNEGSKA (reference sequence). The CDR3 runs 15 residues. V dropped 5 bases and J dropped 2; count of bases not matched to a gene: 12. CDR3 sequence (DNA): TGCAGTGCTCCACCACCGGGCGGGAGCACCTACGAGCAGTACTTC. Translated, it gives CSAPPPGGSTYEQYF.